The present entry profiles one T cell receptor (beta chain) with its context. Its cognate antigen is unknown. The data were produced by immunoSEQ multiplex PCR, yet TCRdb's version contains in-frame clones alone and is incomplete. The sample yields 100,000 to 150,000 clones, around 84% seen once. The record originates from a study of T cell responses to AZD1222 COVID-19 vaccine. The study's findings and limits: Sampling that yielded the repertoires occurred only after the peak T cell response. Vaccination with two AZD1222 doses was followed by a rise in Spike-specific TCR breadth and depth. Vaccine-related CD4 TCRs covered spike, predominating at 160-218 and 743-854. Among those given AZD1222, only six were seropositive at baseline.

From germline, CDR1 is SQVTM and CDR2 ANQGSEA. This CDR3 has 13 residues. V was shortened by 6 bases and J by 3 bases, with 11 bases between the two germline ends. The starting material was peripheral blood, obtained on day 0 of AZD1222 vaccination. The sequence was obtained from an adult in good health. The chain combines TRBV29-1 with TRBJ2-2; D might be TRBD1 or TRBD2, each matching 5 bases. DNA of the CDR3: TGCAGCGTGTCCCGGGACCACACCGGGGAGCTGTTTTTT. Its protein product is CSVSRDHTGELFF.